This T cell receptor (beta chain) came from a study of OX40 agonist ivuxolimab in advanced cancers. Overall study context: Dose-escalation patients were diagnosed with hepatocellular carcinoma, melanoma, renal cell cancer or head and neck cancer. Subjects had a mean age of around 60 years, with a range of 23 to 79; roughly 80% were male.

Trimming pared 8 bases from V and 4 bases from J, leaving 31 bases between. This CDR3 contains 19 residues. The germline gives CDR1 SGDLS, CDR2 YYNGEE. Details on this clone: What it binds is not known.

Study-wide results and caveats: In the 0.1 to 3.0 mg/kg range, CD4+ and CD8+ blood T cells had expanded clonally by week 6. The antigens recognized by the expanded peripheral T cells, that is their antigen specificity, were not determined.

The repertoire was sequenced with immunoSEQ multiplex PCR; TCRdb's copy has only in-frame clones and lacks some. The sample includes around 19,000 clones, about three quarters of them seen just once. This receptor was identified in an adult with an advanced solid tumor such as melanoma, head and neck, liver or kidney cancer. The material was CD4+ or CD8+ T cells sorted from blood, obtained in a trial of the OX40 agonist ivuxolimab. J is TRBJ1-3 and V is TRBV9, with a possible D match to TRBD1 (5 bases). CDR3 in amino acids: CASSSDNPPPGDGGNTIYF. CDR3 coding DNA: TGTGCCAGTAGCAGCGACAACCCCCCCCCGGGGGACGGAGGAAACACCATATATTTT.